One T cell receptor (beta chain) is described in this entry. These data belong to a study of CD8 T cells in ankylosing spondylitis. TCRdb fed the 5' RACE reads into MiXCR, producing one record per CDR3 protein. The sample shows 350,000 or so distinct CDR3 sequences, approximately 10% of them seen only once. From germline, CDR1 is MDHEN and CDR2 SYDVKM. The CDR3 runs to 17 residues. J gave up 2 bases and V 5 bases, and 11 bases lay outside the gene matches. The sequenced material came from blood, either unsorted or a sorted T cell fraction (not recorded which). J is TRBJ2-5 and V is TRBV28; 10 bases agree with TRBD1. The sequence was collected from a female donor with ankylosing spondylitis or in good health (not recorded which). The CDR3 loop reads CASSRQGARGLQETQYF. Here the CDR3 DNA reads TGTGCCAGCAGTCGACAGGGGGCGCGGGGACTACAAGAGACCCAGTACTTC.